One and the same sample provided the 13 T cell receptor beta chains below, sequenced in a study of T cells in Graves' hyperthyroidism and ophthalmopathy. From RNA transcripts, TCR beta CDR3 regions were amplified. Using the HTBI primer set, a first-round RT-PCR was run on the TCR CDR3. MiXCR, applied by TCRdb to the multiplex PCR reads, yields one record per CDR3 protein. This table holds about 300,000 distinct CDR3 sequences, approximately 14% found once. Source material: blood. These receptors were taken from a woman in her forties with Graves' hyperthyroidism.

The sample holds many counts of this clonotype. J is TRBJ2-1 and V is TRBV18; D perhaps matches TRBD2 (6 bases). This CDR3 is built from 16 residues. CDR1 is KGHSH, CDR2 LQKENI, per germline. Trimming stripped 0 bases from V and 3 bases from J, with 12 bases between. In DNA form, the CDR3 reads TGTGCCAGCTCACCACCGTTACGGGAGTTCTACAATGAGCAGTTCTTC. Amino acids: CASSPPLREFYNEQFF.

The rearrangement joins TRBV7-9 to TRBJ2-5, with D perhaps matching TRBD1 (6 bases). Germline CDR1 and CDR2: SEHNR and FQNEAQ (reference sequence). The V end was cut by 4 bases, the J end by 4 bases, with 16 bases between. CDR3 length: 15 residues. In DNA, the CDR3 is TGTGCCAGCAGCTCACATACAGGGACAAGAGAGACCCAGTACTTC. Translation gives CASSSHTGTRETQYF.

The sample holds a few counts of this clonotype. The chain recombines TRBV7-8 with TRBJ1-1; no clear D. The ends were cut back, 4 bases at V and 6 bases at J, with 15 bases in the middle. CDR1 and CDR2 from the germline V gene are SGHVS and FQNEAQ. CDR3 length: 14 amino acids. This CDR3 is CASSSVPPVAEAFF. The CDR3, as DNA: TGTGCCAGCAGCTCAGTACCGCCCGTGGCTGAAGCTTTCTTT.

This clonotype was seen only a few times. The rearrangement joins TRBV20-1 to TRBJ2-1, with 8 bases identical to TRBD2. Looked up from germline, CDR1 is DFQATT and CDR2 is SNEGSKA (reference sequence). The ends lost 5 bases at V and 8 bases at J; junction bases unmatched: 17. The CDR3 extends over 16 amino acids. CDR3 amino acids: CSAGGGSGRSSHEQFF. The CDR3 nucleotides are TGCAGTGCTGGGGGGGGGAGCGGGAGAAGCTCACATGAGCAGTTCTTC.

This clonotype was detected ten times or more. V is TRBV20-1 and J is TRBJ1-5; 10 positions agree with TRBD1. This CDR3 has 14 amino acids. Germline CDR1 and CDR2: DFQATT and SNEGSKA (reference sequence). CDR3 loop: CSWKTGGGNQPQHF. CDR3 in DNA: TGCAGCTGGAAGACAGGGGGCGGCAATCAGCCCCAGCATTTT.

V usage is TRBV6-1 and J usage is TRBJ2-3; TRBD2 aligns across 9 bases. This CDR3 spans 15 amino acids. Trimming at V came to 6 bases and at J to 2 bases, leaving 6 bases not matched to a gene. CDR1 MNHNS and CDR2 SASEGT come from the germline V gene. In DNA form, the CDR3 reads TGTGCCAGCAGGGATAGCGGGAGCGTCACAGATACGCAGTATTTT. This gives the protein CASRDSGSVTDTQYF.

This clonotype was observed at least ten times. The genes are TRBV28 and TRBJ1-4, with D maybe TRBD1 (6 bases). V was clipped by 6 bases and J by 8 bases, with 16 bases between them. The germline V gene has CDR1 MDHEN and CDR2 SYDVKM. The CDR3 covers 14 residues. CDR3 sequence (DNA): TGTGCCAGCAGGTCCGGGGGGGGCGGAGAAAAACTGTTTTTT. It translates to CASRSGGGGEKLFF.

This clonotype came up many times. V usage is TRBV6-1 and J usage is TRBJ2-1; D is undetermined. V was cut by 4 bases and J by 6 bases, with 10 bases left in between. Germline V gene lookup returns CDR1 MNHNS and CDR2 SASEGT. The CDR3 runs 13 residues. The CDR3 spells CASSARGTNEQFF. The CDR3 DNA follows: TGTGCCAGCAGTGCGCGCGGCACCAATGAGCAGTTCTTC.

This clonotype was recorded at least ten times. The chain carries TRBV2 and TRBJ2-1; 9 bases are a match to TRBD2. Germline values: CDR1 SNHLY, CDR2 FYNNEI. J lost 15 bases, V lost 5 bases, and 8 bases had no gene match. This CDR3 comprises 12 residues. For the CDR3, the DNA is TGTGCCAGCAGTAGGGGGACTAGCTTTGTGTTCTTC. Its protein product is CASSRGTSFVFF.

This clonotype was observed many times. This chain connects TRBV2 to TRBJ2-7; unclear D gene. The germline gives CDR1 SNHLY, CDR2 FYNNEI. The CDR3 totals 12 residues. The V and J ends lost 7 bases and 3 bases respectively, with 10 bases between them. The CDR3, as DNA: TGTGCCAGCAAGGCCAGCCTCTACGAGCAGTACTTC. Amino acid sequence: CASKASLYEQYF.

The J gene is TRBJ1-2, the V gene TRBV6-2 or TRBV6-3; D is uncertain. The germline V gene has CDR1 MNHEY and CDR2 SVGEGT. Trimming removed 6 bases at V and 7 bases at J, with 24 bases between. This CDR3 has 16 residues. The CDR3 loop is CASRNSVASVLGGYTF. CDR3 coding DNA: TGTGCCAGCAGGAACTCTGTTGCGTCAGTATTAGGTGGCTACACCTTC.

The genes are TRBV6-4 and TRBJ1-1; 8 positions match TRBD1. Germline V gene sequence: CDR1 MRHNA, CDR2 SNTAGT. This CDR3 is 15 amino acids long. The ends lost 5 bases at V and 5 bases at J; junction bases unmatched: 10. The CDR3 sequence is CASSPGTGGWTEAFF. CDR3 coding DNA: TGTGCCAGCAGTCCTGGCACAGGGGGGTGGACTGAAGCTTTCTTT.

This clonotype was seen a few times. A much larger clone differs from this one at a single base, so this may be a read error. This chain links TRBV12-3 or TRBV12-4 with TRBJ1-1; D not certain. Trimming removed 4 bases from V and 5 bases from J, with 14 bases in between. The CDR3 is 14 residues long. The CDR3 reads CASSSPGLRTEAFF. Here the CDR3 DNA reads TGTGCCAGCAGTTCCCCTGGCTTGCGGACTGAAGCTTTCTTT.